This T cell receptor (beta chain) was recovered during a study of response to subunit inactivated influenza vaccine (dated by TCRdb to the late 2010s). In terms of the full investigation: To follow how T cells responded to a trivalent subunit inactivated influenza vaccine, the researchers relied on deep quantitative profiling of the T cell receptor repertoire.

Receptors were amplified or captured by RT-PCR. The data were produced on an Illumina HiSeq 2500. TCRdb's own reprocessing of the public reads used fastp at Q25 and MiXCR and kept productive beta chains. Each record represents a unique CDR3 protein, reported with the most common genes and DNA among its rows. This sample comprises about half a million distinct CDR3 sequences, 6.5% to 8% of them detected only once. The ten largest clones represent 13% of the sample. What the study reported, not specific to this receptor: According to the authors, only a limited number of new T cells may be recruited by each seasonal influenza vaccination.

This clonotype was recorded many times. Its binding antigen is unknown. Base qualities are missing; no much larger clone stands one base away. Ends trimmed: V by 4 bases, J by 6 bases; bases unmatched to a gene: 8. From a lookup of the germline V gene, CDR1 and CDR2 are SNHLY and FYNNEI. The CDR3 runs 15 amino acids, cysteine and phenylalanine included. Of all the DNA, just the CDR3 is kept, 45 bases in frame from base 1. This receptor was identified in a man aged 50-75 years who received an inactivated influenza vaccine. Donor details come from another sample of the same person, matched by shared clones. The chain is encoded by TRBV2 joined to TRBJ2-1; 8 central bases correspond to TRBD2. The input for sequencing was PBMCs from blood, taken less than 25 months after vaccination. The DNA is as follows: TGTGCCAGCAGTGTTGTAGCGGGAAAGGCCAATGAGCAGTTCTTC. Its product reads: CASSVVAGKANEQFF.